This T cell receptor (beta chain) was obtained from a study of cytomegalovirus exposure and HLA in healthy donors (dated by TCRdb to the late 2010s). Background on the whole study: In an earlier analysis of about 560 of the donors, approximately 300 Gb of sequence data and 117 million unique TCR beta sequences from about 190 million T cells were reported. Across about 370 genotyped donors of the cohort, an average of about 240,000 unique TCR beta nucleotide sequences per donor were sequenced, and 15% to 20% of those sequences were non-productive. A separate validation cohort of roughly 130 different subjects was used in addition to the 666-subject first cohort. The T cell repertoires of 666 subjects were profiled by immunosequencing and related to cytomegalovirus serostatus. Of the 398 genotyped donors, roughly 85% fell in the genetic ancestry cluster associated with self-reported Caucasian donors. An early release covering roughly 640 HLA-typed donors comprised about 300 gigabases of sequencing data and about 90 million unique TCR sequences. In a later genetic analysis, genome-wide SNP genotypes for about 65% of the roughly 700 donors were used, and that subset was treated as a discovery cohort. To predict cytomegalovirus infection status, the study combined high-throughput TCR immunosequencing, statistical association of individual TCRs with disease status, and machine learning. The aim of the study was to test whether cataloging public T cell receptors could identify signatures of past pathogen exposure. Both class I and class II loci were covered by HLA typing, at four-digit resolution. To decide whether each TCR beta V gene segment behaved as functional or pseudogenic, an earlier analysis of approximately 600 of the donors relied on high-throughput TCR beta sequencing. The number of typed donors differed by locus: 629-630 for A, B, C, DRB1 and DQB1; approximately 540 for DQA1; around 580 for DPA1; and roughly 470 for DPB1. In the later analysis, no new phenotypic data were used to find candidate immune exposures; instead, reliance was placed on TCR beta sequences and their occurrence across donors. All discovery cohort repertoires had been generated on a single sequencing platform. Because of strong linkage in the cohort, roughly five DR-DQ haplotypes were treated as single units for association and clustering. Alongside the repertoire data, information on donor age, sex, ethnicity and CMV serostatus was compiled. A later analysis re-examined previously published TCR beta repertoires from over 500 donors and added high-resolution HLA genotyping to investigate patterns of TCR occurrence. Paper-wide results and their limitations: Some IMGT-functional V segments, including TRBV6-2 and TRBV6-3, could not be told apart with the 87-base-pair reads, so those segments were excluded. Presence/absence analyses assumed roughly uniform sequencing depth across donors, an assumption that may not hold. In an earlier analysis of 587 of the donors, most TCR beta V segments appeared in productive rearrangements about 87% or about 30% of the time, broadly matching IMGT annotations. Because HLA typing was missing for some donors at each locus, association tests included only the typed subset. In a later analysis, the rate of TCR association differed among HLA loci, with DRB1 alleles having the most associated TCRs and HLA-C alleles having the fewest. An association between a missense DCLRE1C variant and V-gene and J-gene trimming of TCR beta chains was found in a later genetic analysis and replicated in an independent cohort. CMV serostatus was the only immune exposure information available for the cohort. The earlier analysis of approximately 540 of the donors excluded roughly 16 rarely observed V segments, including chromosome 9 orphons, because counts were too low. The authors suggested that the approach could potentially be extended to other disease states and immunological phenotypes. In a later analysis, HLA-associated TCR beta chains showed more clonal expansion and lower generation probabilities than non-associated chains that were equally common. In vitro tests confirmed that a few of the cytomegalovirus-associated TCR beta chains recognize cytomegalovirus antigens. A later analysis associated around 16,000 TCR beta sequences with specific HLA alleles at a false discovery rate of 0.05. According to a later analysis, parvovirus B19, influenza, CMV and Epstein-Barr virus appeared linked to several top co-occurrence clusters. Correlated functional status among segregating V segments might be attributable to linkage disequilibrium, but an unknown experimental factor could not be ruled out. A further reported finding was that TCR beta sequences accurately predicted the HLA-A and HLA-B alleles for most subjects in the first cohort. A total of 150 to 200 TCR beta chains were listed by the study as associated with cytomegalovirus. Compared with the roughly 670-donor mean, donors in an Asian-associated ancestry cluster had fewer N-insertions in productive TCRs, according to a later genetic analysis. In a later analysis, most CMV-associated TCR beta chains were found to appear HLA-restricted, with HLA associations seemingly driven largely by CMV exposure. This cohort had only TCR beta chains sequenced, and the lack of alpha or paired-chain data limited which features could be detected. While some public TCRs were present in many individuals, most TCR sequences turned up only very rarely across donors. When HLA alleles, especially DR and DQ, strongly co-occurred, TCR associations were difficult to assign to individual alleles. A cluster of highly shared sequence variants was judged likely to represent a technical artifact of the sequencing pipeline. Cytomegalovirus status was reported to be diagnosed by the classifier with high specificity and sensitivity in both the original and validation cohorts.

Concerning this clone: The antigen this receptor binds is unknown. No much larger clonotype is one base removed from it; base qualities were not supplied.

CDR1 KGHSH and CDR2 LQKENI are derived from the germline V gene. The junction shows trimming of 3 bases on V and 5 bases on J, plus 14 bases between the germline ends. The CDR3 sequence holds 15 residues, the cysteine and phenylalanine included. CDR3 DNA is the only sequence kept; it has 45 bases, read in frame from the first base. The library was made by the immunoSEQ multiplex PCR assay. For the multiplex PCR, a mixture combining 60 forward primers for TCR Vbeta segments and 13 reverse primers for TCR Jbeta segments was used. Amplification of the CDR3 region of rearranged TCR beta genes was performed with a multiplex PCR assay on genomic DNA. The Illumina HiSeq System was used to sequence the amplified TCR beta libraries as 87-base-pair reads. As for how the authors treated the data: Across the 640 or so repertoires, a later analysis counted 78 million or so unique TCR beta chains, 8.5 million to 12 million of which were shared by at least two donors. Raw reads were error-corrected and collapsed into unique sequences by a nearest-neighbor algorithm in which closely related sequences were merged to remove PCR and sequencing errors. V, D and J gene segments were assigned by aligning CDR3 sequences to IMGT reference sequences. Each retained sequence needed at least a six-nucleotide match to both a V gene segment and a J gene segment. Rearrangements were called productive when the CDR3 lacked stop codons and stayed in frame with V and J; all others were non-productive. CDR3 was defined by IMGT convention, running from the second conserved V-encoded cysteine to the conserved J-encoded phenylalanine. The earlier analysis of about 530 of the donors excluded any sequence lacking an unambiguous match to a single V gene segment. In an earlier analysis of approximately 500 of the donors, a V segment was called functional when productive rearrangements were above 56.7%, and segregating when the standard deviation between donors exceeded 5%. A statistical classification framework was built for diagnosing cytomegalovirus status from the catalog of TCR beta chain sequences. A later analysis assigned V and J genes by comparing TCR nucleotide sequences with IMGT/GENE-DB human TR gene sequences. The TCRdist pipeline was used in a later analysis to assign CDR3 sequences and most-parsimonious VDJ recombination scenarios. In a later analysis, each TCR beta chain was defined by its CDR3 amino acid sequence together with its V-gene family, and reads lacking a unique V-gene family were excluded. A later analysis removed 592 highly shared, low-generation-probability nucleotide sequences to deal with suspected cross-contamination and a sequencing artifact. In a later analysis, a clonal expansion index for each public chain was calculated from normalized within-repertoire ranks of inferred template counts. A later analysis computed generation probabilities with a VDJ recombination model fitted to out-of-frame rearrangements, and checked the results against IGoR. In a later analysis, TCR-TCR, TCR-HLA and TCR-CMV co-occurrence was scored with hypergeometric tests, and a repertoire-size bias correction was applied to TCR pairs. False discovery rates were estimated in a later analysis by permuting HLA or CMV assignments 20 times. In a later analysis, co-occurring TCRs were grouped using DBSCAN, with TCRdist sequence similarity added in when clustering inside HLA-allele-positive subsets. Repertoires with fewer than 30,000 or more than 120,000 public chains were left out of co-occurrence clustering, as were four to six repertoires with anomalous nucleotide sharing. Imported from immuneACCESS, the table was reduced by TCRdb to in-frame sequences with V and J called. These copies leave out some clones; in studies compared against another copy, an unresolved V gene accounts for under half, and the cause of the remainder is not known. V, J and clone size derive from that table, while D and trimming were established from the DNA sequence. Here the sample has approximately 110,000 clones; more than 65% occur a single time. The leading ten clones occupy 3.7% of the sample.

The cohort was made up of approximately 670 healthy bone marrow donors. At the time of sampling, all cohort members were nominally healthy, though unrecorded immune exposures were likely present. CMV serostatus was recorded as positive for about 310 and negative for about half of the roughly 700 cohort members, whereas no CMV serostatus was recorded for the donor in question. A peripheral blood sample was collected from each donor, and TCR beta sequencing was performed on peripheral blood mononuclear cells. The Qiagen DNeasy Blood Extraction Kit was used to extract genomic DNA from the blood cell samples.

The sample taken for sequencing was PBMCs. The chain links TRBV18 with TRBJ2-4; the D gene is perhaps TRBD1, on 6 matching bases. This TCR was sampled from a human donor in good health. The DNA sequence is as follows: TGTGCCAGCTCACCCCTGACAGGCCCTGAAAACATTCAGTACTTC. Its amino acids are CASSPLTGPENIQYF. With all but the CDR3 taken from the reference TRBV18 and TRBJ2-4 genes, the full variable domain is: NAGVMQNPRHLVRRRGQEARLRCSPMKGHSHVYWYRQLPEEGLKFMVYLQKENIIDESGMPKERFSAEFPKEGPSILRIQQVVRGDSAAYFCASSPLTGPENIQYFGAGTRLSVL.